Listed here is a single T cell receptor (beta chain). This clone was counted between two and nine times. The antigen this receptor binds is unknown. The input lacks base qualities; no much larger clone sits a single base away. V and J lose 1 base and 4 bases, and a span of 13 bases separates them. The CDR3 starts with the cysteine, ends with the phenylalanine, and has 15 residues. Only CDR3 DNA is held: 45 bases, read in frame from base 1. Looking up the germline V gene (reference sequence) yields CDR1 SEHNR and CDR2 FQNEAQ. Whole blood was collected in K2EDTA tubes by collaborating institutions according to the institutions' own protocols. For TCRbeta analysis, collaborator samples were shipped as frozen whole blood, as isolated PBMCs, or as DNA extracted from either sample type. The immunoSEQ Assay, a bias-controlled multiplex PCR, was used to amplify TCRbeta CDR3 regions from genomic DNA. The source study handled its data this way. The number of nucleated cells in each sample was estimated by amplification of reference gene primers within the assay. To quantify the absolute abundance of each unique TCRbeta CDR3 rearrangement, sequence reads were collapsed and filtered. For each sample, productive Simpson clonality was calculated as the square root of Simpson's diversity index across productive rearrangements. As stored in TCRdb, this immuneACCESS dataset retains in-frame rearrangements with V and J assigned. A fraction of the clones does not appear; measured against another copy, unresolved V genes explain less than half of the discrepancy, and the remainder lacks a known reason. The V and J calls and the clone size are those of that table, but D and trimming were determined from the DNA. For this sample there are about 21,000 clones; roughly nine tenths appear just once. The ten biggest clones cover 25% to 30% of the sample.

This sample stems from a study of blood T cell repertoires in COVID-19 (dated by TCRdb to the early 2020s). Notes on the research overall: Samples covering the acute and convalescent phases of COVID-19 were provided by collaborators in the United States, Italy and Spain. The repertoires were released in a freely available public database meant as a resource for research on the immune response to SARS-CoV-2. Samples came from the ongoing ImmuneRACE study (first 160 participants) plus 1,254 subjects from 6 global collaborators. HLA class I and class II types, where available, came from metadata supplied by the sample provider rather than from assay-based typing. The sample metadata nearly always contained a de-identified subject ID, COVID-19 status, age in years and sex. Subjects who had been exposed to COVID-19, were actively infected with it, or had recovered from it provided the deeply sampled blood TCRbeta repertoires that made up the dataset. The prospective study material was composed of cDNA or gDNA derived from T cells, B-cell-depleted T cells, or PBMCs.

What the work shows at the level of the full study, not this receptor alone: How much clinical and demographic metadata was included differed by source and by participant, and the metadata was provided uncurated.

The sequence links TRBV7-9 to TRBJ1-2; a tentative D call is TRBD1 (6 bases match). This sequence originates from a human donor with active COVID-19. The donor label of this sample is uncertain. The source material was peripheral blood. DNA sequence: TGTGCCAGCAGCTTAGAAGCGGGGGGCGGCTATGGCTACACCTTC. This yields the protein CASSLEAGGGYGYTF.